This TCR beta chain was profiled in a study of blood T cell repertoires in COVID-19. Turning to the study itself: Whether acute or convalescent, the COVID-19 samples came from the United States, Italy and Spain.

Authors' data handling: Reference gene primer amplification yielded estimated nucleated cell counts. Profiling relied on immunoSEQ multiplex PCR, and the TCRdb table lists in-frame clones only, not all of them. V and J calls and clone size follow that table, whereas D and trimming were derived from the DNA. The sample lists 100,000 to 150,000 clones, over 80% occurring once. The CDR3 length is 13 residues. V shed 9 bases and J shed 0 bases, with 11 bases lying between them. The germline V gene has CDR1 MRHNA and CDR2 SNTAGT. The receptor was derived from a man in his 60s with acute or convalescent COVID-19. The sequencing input was peripheral blood. The V and J genes are TRBV6-4 and TRBJ1-1, with D perhaps matching TRBD1 (5 bases). CDR3 sequence: CASRQSLNTEAFF. The DNA for the CDR3 is TGTGCCAGTAGACAGAGTTTGAACACTGAAGCTTTCTTT.